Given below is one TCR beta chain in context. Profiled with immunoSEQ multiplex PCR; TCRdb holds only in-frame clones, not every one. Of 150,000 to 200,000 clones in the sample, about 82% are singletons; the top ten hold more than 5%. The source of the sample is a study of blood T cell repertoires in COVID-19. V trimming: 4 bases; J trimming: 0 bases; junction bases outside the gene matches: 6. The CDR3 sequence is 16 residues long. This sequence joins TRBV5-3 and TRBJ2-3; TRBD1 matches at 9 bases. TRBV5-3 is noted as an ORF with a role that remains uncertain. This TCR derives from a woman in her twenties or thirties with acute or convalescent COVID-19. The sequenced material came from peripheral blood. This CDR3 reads CARSPKQGASTDTQYF. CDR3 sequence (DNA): TGTGCCAGAAGCCCCAAACAGGGGGCTAGCACAGATACGCAGTATTTT.